By sample fraction, the clone carrying this TCR beta chain is large. Its antigen is currently unknown. Scientists ran DNA taken from cultured CD4+ T cells through the Oncomine TCR Beta short-read assay for sequencing. Genomic DNA from cultured CD4+ T cells was extracted. TCRdb passed the PCR reads through MiXCR, listing each CDR3 protein once. The repertoire holds roughly 4,600 distinct CDR3 sequences, with less than 25% as singletons. The source of the sample is a study of vaccination and CD4 T cells after COVID-19. Study summary: Convalescent participants consisted of six males and four females, two being Hispanic. Study observations and caveats: SARS-CoV-2-reactive clonotypes rose nonsignificantly, with the median going from about 20 to 38.

Treatment of the sample: roughly ten-day PBMC culture with coronavirus spike peptide pools or control peptides (ViraFEST assay). Once peptide pools had expanded antigen-specific T cells, ViraFEST sequenced TCRs. The CDR3 contains 14 residues. The germline V gene encodes CDR1 DFQATT and CDR2 SNEGSKA (reference sequence). V was clipped by 6 bases and J by 6 bases, with 15 bases between them. The chain has TRBV20-1 and TRBJ1-6; possible D gene TRBD1, 6 bases. This clonotype was obtained from a human donor who had recovered from COVID-19. Material: CD4+ T cells from blood, cultured in vitro. The CDR3 sequence is CSALRTASNSPLHF. Written as DNA, the CDR3 is TGCAGTGCACTCAGGACAGCTTCTAATTCACCCCTCCACTTT.